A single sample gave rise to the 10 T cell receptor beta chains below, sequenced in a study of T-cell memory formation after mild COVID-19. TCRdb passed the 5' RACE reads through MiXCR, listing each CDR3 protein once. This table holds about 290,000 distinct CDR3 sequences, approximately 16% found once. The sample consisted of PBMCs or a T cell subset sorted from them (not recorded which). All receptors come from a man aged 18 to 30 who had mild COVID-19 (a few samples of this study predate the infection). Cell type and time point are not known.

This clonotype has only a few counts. CDR3 coding DNA: TGTGCCAGCAGCTTAGGTAGGAGGGATGAGCAGTTCTTC. Its translation: CASSLGRRDEQFF. The genes are TRBV7-3 and TRBJ2-1, with D perhaps matching TRBD2 (6 bases). This CDR3 has 13 amino acids. Per the germline V gene, CDR1 is SGHTA and CDR2 is FQGTGA. V shed 2 bases and J shed 8 bases, with 10 bases lying between them. The full variable domain, rest sourced from reference TRBV7-3 and TRBJ2-1, is GAGVSQTPSNKVTEKGKYVELRCDPISGHTALYWYRQSLGQGPEFLIYFQGTGAADDSGLPNDRFFAVRPEGSVSTLKIQRTERGDSAVYLCASSLGRRDEQFFGPGTRLTVL.

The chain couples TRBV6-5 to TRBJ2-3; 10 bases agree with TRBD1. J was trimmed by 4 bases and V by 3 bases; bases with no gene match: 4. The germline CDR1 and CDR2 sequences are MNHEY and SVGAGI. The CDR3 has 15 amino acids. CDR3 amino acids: CASSYGTGVADTQYF. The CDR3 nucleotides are TGTGCCAGCAGTTATGGGACAGGGGTGGCAGATACGCAGTATTTT.

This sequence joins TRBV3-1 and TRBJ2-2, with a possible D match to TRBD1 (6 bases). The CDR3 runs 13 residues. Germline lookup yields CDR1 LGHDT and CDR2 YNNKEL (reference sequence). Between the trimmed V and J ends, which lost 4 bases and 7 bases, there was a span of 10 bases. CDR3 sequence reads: CASSLNRDGELFF. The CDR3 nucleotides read TGTGCCAGCAGCCTGAACAGGGACGGGGAGCTGTTTTTT.

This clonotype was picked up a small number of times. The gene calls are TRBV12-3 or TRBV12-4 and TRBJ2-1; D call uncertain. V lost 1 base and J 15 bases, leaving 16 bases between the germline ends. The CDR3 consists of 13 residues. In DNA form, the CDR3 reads TGTGCCAGCAGTTTAGGGGTGGGTCGGCATGGGTTCTTC. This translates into CASSLGVGRHGFF.

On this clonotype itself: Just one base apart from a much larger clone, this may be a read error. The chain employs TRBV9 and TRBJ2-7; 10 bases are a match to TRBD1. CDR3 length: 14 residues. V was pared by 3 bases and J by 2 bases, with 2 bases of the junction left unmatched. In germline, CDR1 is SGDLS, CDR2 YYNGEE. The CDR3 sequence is CASSEGQGAYEQYF. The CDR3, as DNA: TGTGCCAGCAGCGAAGGACAGGGGGCCTACGAGCAGTACTTC.

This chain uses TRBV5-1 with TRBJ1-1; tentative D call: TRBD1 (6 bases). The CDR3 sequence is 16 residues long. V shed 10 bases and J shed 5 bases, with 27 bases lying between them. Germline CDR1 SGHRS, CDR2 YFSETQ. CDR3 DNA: TGCGCCGTCAGCTTGGGGGCAGGGGCAGGAAGGACTGAAGCTTTCTTT. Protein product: CAVSLGAGAGRTEAFF.

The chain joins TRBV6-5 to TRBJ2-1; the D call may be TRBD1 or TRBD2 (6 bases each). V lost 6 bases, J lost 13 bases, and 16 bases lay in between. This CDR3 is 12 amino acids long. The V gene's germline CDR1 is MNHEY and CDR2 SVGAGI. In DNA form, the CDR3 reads TGTGCCAGCAGCCTGAGAAGGGGGGAACAGTTCTTC. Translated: CASSLRRGEQFF.

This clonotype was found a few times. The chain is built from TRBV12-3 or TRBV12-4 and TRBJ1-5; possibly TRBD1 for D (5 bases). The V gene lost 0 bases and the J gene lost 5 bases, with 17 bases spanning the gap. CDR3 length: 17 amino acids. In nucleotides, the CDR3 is TGTGCCAGCAGTTTAGCGCGTGGGAGGGAGGGACATCAGCCCCAGCATTTT. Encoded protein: CASSLARGREGHQPQHF.

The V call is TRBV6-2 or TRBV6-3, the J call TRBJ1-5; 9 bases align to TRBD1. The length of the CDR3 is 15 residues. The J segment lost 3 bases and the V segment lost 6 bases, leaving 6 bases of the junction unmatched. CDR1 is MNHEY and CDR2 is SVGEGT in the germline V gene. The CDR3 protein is CASSLWDRVNQPQHF. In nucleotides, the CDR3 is TGTGCCAGCAGCCTCTGGGACAGGGTCAATCAGCCCCAGCATTTT.

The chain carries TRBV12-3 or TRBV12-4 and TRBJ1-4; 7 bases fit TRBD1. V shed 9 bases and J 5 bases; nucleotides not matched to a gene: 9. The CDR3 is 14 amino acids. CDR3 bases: TGTGCCAGTTGCCCAGGGGGTACGAATGAAAAACTGTTTTTT. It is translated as CASCPGGTNEKLFF.